A single sample is the source of the 18 T cell receptor beta chains below, sequenced in a study of blood T cell repertoires in COVID-19. TCRdb keeps only in-frame clones here, not all; method: immunoSEQ multiplex PCR. Of about 150,000 clones listed, around 80% are singletons. Sequencing used PBMCs or T cells enriched from blood (not recorded which). All receptors come from a man aged 50 to 60 who had recovered from COVID-19.

The rearrangement uses TRBV4-2 and TRBJ1-2; no firm D call. This CDR3 is 15 amino acids long. V was trimmed by 0 bases and J by 4 bases, leaving 12 bases between them. Germline assignment: CDR1 LGHNA and CDR2 YNFKEQ. CDR3 coding DNA: TGTGCCAGCAGCCAAGAAACGGGAATTACCTATGGCTACACCTTC. Protein product: CASSQETGITYGYTF.

The gene calls are TRBV19 and TRBJ2-7, with 7 nucleotides matching TRBD1. Germline V CDR1 and CDR2: LNHDA, SQIVND (reference sequence). The CDR3 extends over 16 amino acids. With 4 bases clipped from V and 0 bases from J, the junction kept 9 bases outside the gene matches. The CDR3 nucleotides are TGTGCCAGTAGTACCCAGACAGGGATAAGCTCCTACGAGCAGTACTTC. This codes for CASSTQTGISSYEQYF.

The chain combines TRBV27 with TRBJ1-6; weak D call: TRBD1 (6 bases). CDR1 and CDR2 from the germline V gene are MNHEY and SMNVEV (reference sequence). The CDR3 runs to 14 residues. Trimming took off 2 bases at V and 7 bases at J, with 9 bases between the two ends. Here the CDR3 DNA reads TGTGCCAGCAGTTTAGTCAGGGGAAATTCACCCCTCCACTTT. Residues: CASSLVRGNSPLHF.

The chain is built from TRBV5-4 and TRBJ2-1; weak D call: TRBD1 (6 bases). The V gene lost 5 bases and the J gene lost 5 bases, with 11 bases spanning the gap. The CDR3 totals 13 residues. Germline values: CDR1 SGHNT, CDR2 YYREEE (reference sequence). CDR3 loop: CASRKDSHNEQFF. The CDR3 DNA reads TGTGCCAGCAGAAAGGACAGCCACAATGAGCAGTTCTTC.

This clone was recorded once. The chain combines TRBV7-8 with TRBJ2-6; a possible D gene is TRBD2 (5 bases). The germline CDR1 and CDR2 sequences are SGHVS and FQNEAQ. The CDR3 consists of 16 residues. The V end was cut by 1 base, the J end by 4 bases, with 11 bases between. Here the CDR3 DNA reads TGTGCCAGCAGCTTAGTACCGGGGAACGGGGCCAACGTCCTGACTTTC. Protein sequence: CASSLVPGNGANVLTF.

This chain joins TRBV7-2 and TRBJ1-6, with D uncertain. Germline V gene data show CDR1 as SGHTA and CDR2 as FQGNSA. The CDR3 is made up of 18 amino acids. V shed 5 bases and J shed 5 bases, with 22 bases lying between them. CDR3 residues: CASSPRGRVGKNNSPLHF. The CDR3 DNA sequence: TGTGCCAGCAGCCCCCGTGGGAGGGTAGGGAAGAATAATTCACCCCTCCACTTT.

The CDR3 DNA follows: TGCGCCAGCAGCCAAGGAAGGCTAGGGACAGCCTCCTACGAGCAGTACTTC. Translation gives CASSQGRLGTASYEQYF. The genes are TRBV4-1 and TRBJ2-7; 7 bases align to TRBD1. Trimming cost V 1 base and J 0 bases; bases outside gene matches: 9. The V gene's germline CDR1 is MGHRA and CDR2 YSYEKL. The CDR3 totals 17 residues.

The V and J genes are TRBV15 and TRBJ1-3, with D perhaps TRBD1 (6 bases). CDR1 and CDR2 from the germline V gene are LNHNV and YYDKDF (reference sequence). This CDR3 has 16 residues. With 4 bases removed from V and 1 base from J, the gap between germline ends came to 14 bases. CDR3 residues: CATSTPGHYSGNTIYF. CDR3 nucleotide sequence: TGTGCCACCAGCACCCCGGGACATTATTCTGGAAACACCATATATTTT.

This chain joins TRBV19 and TRBJ2-3; the match to TRBD2 covers 10 bases. This CDR3 contains 16 residues. Germline lookup yields CDR1 LNHDA and CDR2 SQIVND (reference sequence). J was trimmed by 3 bases and V by 5 bases; bases with no gene match: 8. CDR3 bases: TGTGCCAGTAGTGTAATAGCGGGGGGCCGGACAGATACGCAGTATTTT. It yields the protein CASSVIAGGRTDTQYF.

This clone was observed a few times. The chain combines TRBV28 with TRBJ1-5; a possible D gene is TRBD1 (5 bases). V was shortened by 2 bases and J by 6 bases, with 17 bases between the two germline ends. Germline V lookup: CDR1 MDHEN, CDR2 SYDVKM. This CDR3 is built from 16 residues. The CDR3 region is CASSLPQRGGSQPQHF. CDR3 nucleotide sequence: TGTGCCAGCAGTTTACCCCAACGCGGGGGAAGTCAGCCCCAGCATTTT.

This CDR3 reads CASSLGLAGGVTDTQYF. In nucleotides, the CDR3 is TGCGCCAGCAGCTTGGGACTAGCGGGGGGAGTAACAGATACGCAGTATTTT. The chain carries TRBV5-1 and TRBJ2-3; 13 nucleotides agree with TRBD2. Losses at the gene ends were 0 bases for V and 3 bases for J; bases not matched to a gene: 4. The CDR3 has 17 residues. CDR1 and CDR2 (germline): SGHRS, YFSETQ.

The rearrangement joins TRBV5-1 to TRBJ2-7, with D possibly TRBD1 on 6 matching bases. Germline CDR1 and CDR2: SGHRS and YFSETQ. The CDR3 spans 17 residues. V dropped 0 bases and J dropped 4 bases, with 20 bases sitting between them. The CDR3 spells CASSLAAQGFFNYEQYF. Here the CDR3 DNA reads TGCGCCAGCAGCTTGGCCGCACAGGGTTTCTTTAATTACGAGCAGTACTTC.

The chain has TRBV5-4 and TRBJ2-7; 7 nucleotides line up with TRBD1. This CDR3 spans 14 amino acids. V dropped 4 bases and J dropped 3; count of bases not matched to a gene: 7. Germline values: CDR1 SGHNT, CDR2 YYREEE (reference sequence). As DNA, the CDR3 is TGTGCCAGCAGCCCCAACGGACAGGACTACGAGCAGTACTTC. This codes for CASSPNGQDYEQYF.

The J gene is TRBJ2-1, the V gene TRBV5-4; 9 bases align to TRBD1. The CDR3 has 15 residues. J lost 4 bases, V lost 4 bases, and 6 bases had no gene match. The germline V gene has CDR1 SGHNT and CDR2 YYREEE (reference sequence). The CDR3 coding sequence is TGTGCCAGCAGCCTCGGACAGGGGCGATACAATGAGCAGTTCTTC. Translation gives CASSLGQGRYNEQFF.

The chain uses TRBV9 and TRBJ2-1; 13 bases are shared with TRBD2. Per germline, CDR1 SGDLS and CDR2 YYNGEE. CDR3 size: 16 residues. Trimming cost V 4 bases and J 8 bases; bases outside gene matches: 9. The CDR3 nucleotides read TGTGCCAGCAGCCCACGACTAGCGGGGGGCCGCTATGAGCAGTTCTTC. It yields the protein CASSPRLAGGRYEQFF.

This clone was observed a handful of times. This sequence joins TRBV6-5 and TRBJ1-5; D gene uncertain. The V end was cut by 6 bases, the J end by 0 bases, with 9 bases between. Germline CDR1 reads MNHEY; CDR2 reads SVGAGI. The CDR3 runs to 14 residues. The CDR3 here is CASRAGSSNQPQHF. The CDR3 DNA reads TGTGCCAGCAGGGCAGGCAGTAGCAATCAGCCCCAGCATTTT.

This clone has just a few counts. The chain links TRBV6-5 to TRBJ2-5, with D tentatively TRBD2 (6 bases). V was shortened by 6 bases and J by 2 bases, with 7 bases between the two germline ends. Germline CDR1 is MNHEY and CDR2 is SVGAGI. The CDR3 sequence is 12 residues long. The CDR3 loop is CASRGTQETQYF. The CDR3, as DNA: TGTGCCAGCAGGGGGACTCAAGAGACCCAGTACTTC.

The chain links TRBV6-5 to TRBJ2-1, with D possibly matching TRBD2 (6 bases). This CDR3 has 14 amino acids. Trimming left V 7 bases short and J 7 bases short, with 17 bases between. From germline, CDR1 is MNHEY and CDR2 SVGAGI. The CDR3 DNA follows: TGTGCCAGCAACGGGGGTGGAGGGTGGAATGAGCAGTTCTTC. It encodes CASNGGGGWNEQFF.